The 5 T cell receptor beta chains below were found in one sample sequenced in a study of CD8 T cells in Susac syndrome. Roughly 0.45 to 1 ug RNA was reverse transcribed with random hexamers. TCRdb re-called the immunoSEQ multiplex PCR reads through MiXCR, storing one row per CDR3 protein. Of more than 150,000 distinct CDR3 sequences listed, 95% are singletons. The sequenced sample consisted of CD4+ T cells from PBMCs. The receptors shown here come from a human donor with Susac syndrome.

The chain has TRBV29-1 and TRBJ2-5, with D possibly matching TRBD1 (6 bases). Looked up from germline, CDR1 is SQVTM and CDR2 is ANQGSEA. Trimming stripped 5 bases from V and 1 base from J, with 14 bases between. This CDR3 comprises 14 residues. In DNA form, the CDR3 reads TGCAGCGTTTGTCCCGGGACACTCCAAGAGACCCAGTACTTC. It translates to CSVCPGTLQETQYF.

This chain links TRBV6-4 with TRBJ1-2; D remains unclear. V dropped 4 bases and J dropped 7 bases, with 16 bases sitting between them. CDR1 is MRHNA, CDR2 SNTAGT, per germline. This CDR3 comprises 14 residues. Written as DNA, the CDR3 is TGTGCCAGCAGTGTGGAAGGATCCATCGGTGGCTACACCTTC. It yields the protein CASSVEGSIGGYTF.

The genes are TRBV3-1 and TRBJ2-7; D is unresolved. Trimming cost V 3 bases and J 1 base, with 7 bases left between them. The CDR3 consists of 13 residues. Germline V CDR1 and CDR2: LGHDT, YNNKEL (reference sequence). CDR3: CASSQWQSYEQYF. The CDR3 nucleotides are TGTGCCAGCAGCCAGTGGCAGTCCTACGAGCAGTACTTC.

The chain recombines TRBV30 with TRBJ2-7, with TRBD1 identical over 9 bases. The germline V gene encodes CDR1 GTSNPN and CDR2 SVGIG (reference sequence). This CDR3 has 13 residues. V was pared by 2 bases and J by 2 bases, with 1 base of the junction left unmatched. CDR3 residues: CAWSRDRAYEQYF. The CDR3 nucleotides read TGTGCCTGGAGTCGGGACAGGGCCTACGAGCAGTACTTC.

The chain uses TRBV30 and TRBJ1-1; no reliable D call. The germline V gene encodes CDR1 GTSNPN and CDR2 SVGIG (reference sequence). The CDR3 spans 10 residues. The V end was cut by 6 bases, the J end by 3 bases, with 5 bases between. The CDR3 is CACSDTEAFF. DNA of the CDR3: TGTGCCTGTTCAGACACTGAAGCTTTCTTT. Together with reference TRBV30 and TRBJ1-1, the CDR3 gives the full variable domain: SQTIHQWPATLVQPVGSPLSLECTVEGTSNPNLYWYRQAAGRGLQLLFYSVGIGQISSEVPQNLSASRPQDRQFILSSKKLLLSDSGFYLCACSDTEAFFGQGTRLTVV.